Following are 23 T cell receptor beta chains from one sample sequenced in a study of blood T cell repertoires in COVID-19. Using immunoSEQ multiplex PCR, the repertoire was profiled, and TCRdb retains in-frame clones only, with some absent. The profile shows some 490,000 clones, about 88% of them singletons. Sample: PBMCs or T cells enriched from blood (not recorded which). These receptors came from a woman in her sixties or seventies who had recovered from COVID-19.

V is TRBV10-1 and J is TRBJ2-7, with 7 bases matching TRBD2. The CDR3 is made up of 14 amino acids. The trim removed 3 bases at V and 0 bases at J, leaving 2 bases unmatched. Germline CDR1 reads WNHNN; CDR2 reads SYGVQD (reference sequence). The CDR3 region is CASSDGGSSYEQYF. For the CDR3, the DNA is TGCGCCAGCAGTGACGGGGGGTCCTCCTACGAGCAGTACTTC.

The chain carries TRBV12-3 or TRBV12-4 and TRBJ2-7, with TRBD1 as a possible D gene (6 bases). The CDR3 extends over 13 amino acids. V was cut by 2 bases and J by 4 bases, with 9 bases left in between. The CDR3 spells CASSLQGIYEQYV. CDR3 DNA: TGTGCCAGCAGTTTACAGGGGATATACGAGCAGTACGTC.

The chain is built from TRBV9 and TRBJ1-2; 8 nucleotides line up with TRBD1. V gave up 5 bases and J gave up 8 bases; unmatched junction bases: 8. CDR1 SGDLS and CDR2 YYNGEE come from the germline V gene. This CDR3 contains 13 residues. The CDR3 bases are TGTGCCAGCAGTCCAGGACAGGGCCAAGGCTACACCTTC. This gives the protein CASSPGQGQGYTF.

The rearrangement uses TRBV6-5 and TRBJ1-6, with D possibly TRBD1 on 6 matching bases. With 6 bases removed from V and 5 bases from J, the gap between germline ends came to 11 bases. This CDR3 region has 14 residues. Germline CDR1 MNHEY, CDR2 SVGAGI. The CDR3 DNA reads TGTGCCAGCAGCGGTCAGGGGAATAATTCACCCCTCCACTTT. Encoded protein: CASSGQGNNSPLHF.

CDR3 DNA sequence: TGTGCCAGCAGTTACTCCGGGACAGCCGTTAACTATGGCTACACCTTC. Its translation is CASSYSGTAVNYGYTF. The chain has TRBV6-5 and TRBJ1-2, with 7 bases aligning to TRBD1. Germline V CDR1 and CDR2: MNHEY, SVGAGI. This CDR3 has 16 amino acids. V dropped 0 bases and J dropped 1; count of bases not matched to a gene: 5.

This chain connects TRBV5-6 to TRBJ2-2; D unresolved. V was cut by 1 base and J by 3 bases, with 4 bases left in between. CDR1 SGHDT and CDR2 YYEEEE come from the germline V gene. CDR3 length: 13 residues. The CDR3 DNA reads as TGTGCCAGCAGCTTGTTATACACCGGGGAGCTGTTTTTT. Translating it yields CASSLLYTGELFF.

This sequence joins TRBV20-1 and TRBJ2-2; D is perhaps TRBD1 (6 bases). CDR1 and CDR2 from the germline V gene are DFQATT and SNEGSKA (reference sequence). The CDR3 loop spans 14 amino acids. V dropped 3 bases and J dropped 6 bases, with 14 bases sitting between them. CDR3 protein: CSASPPGVAGELFF. Written as DNA, the CDR3 is TGCAGTGCTAGTCCCCCAGGGGTGGCCGGGGAGCTGTTTTTT.

This sequence joins TRBV19 and TRBJ2-3; tentative D call: TRBD2 (5 bases). There are 14 residues in the CDR3. V was pared by 7 bases and J by 3 bases, with 14 bases between. In germline, CDR1 is LNHDA, CDR2 SQIVND (reference sequence). The CDR3 sequence: CASIQLVNTDTQYF. The CDR3 DNA reads TGTGCCAGTATCCAACTAGTAAATACAGATACGCAGTATTTT. The full variable domain, rest sourced from reference TRBV19 and TRBJ2-3, is DGGITQSPKYLFRKEGQNVTLSCEQNLNHDAMYWYRQDPGQGLRLIYYSQIVNDFQKGDIAEGYSVSREKKESFPLTVTSAQKNPTAFYLCASIQLVNTDTQYFGPGTRLTVL.

V is TRBV20-1 and J is TRBJ2-7; 9 bases fit TRBD2. The CDR3 runs 13 residues. Germline loops: CDR1 DFQATT, CDR2 SNEGSKA (reference sequence). J was trimmed by 4 bases and V by 3 bases; bases with no gene match: 4. CDR3 coding DNA: TGCAGTGCTAGTGGGAGCGGGGGGTACGAGCAGTACGTC. Translated, it gives CSASGSGGYEQYV.

V gene TRBV2 combines with J gene TRBJ2-7, with 7 nucleotides matching TRBD2. The CDR3 sequence is 17 residues long. Germline CDR1 is SNHLY and CDR2 is FYNNEI. V was pared by 7 bases and J by 3 bases, with 18 bases of the junction left unmatched. CDR3 residues: CASTSTAVSKRDYEQYF. The CDR3 bases are TGTGCCAGCACCTCTACGGCAGTGAGTAAGCGGGACTACGAGCAGTACTTC. The full variable domain, its missing parts supplied by reference TRBV2 and TRBJ2-7, is EPEVTQTPSHQVTQMGQEVILRCVPISNHLYFYWYRQILGQKVEFLVSFYNNEISEKSEIFDDQFSVERPDGSNFTLKIRSTKLEDSAMYFCASTSTAVSKRDYEQYFGPGTRLTVT.

The chain is built from TRBV4-2 and TRBJ1-5; 8 nucleotides agree with TRBD1. The CDR3 has 15 residues. Germline loops: CDR1 LGHNA, CDR2 YNFKEQ. The ends lost 0 bases at V and 4 bases at J; junction bases unmatched: 2. The CDR3 protein is CASSQDRQGNQPQHF. The CDR3 nucleotides read TGTGCCAGCAGCCAAGATCGACAGGGGAATCAGCCCCAGCATTTT.

CDR3 nucleotides: TGCGCCAGCAGCCGCCTAATCGGGACAGGGCCCAATCAGCCCCAGCATTTT. Amino acids: CASSRLIGTGPNQPQHF. V and J are TRBV4-1 and TRBJ1-5; TRBD1 matches 9 bases. The V gene's germline CDR1 is MGHRA and CDR2 YSYEKL. The CDR3 has 17 amino acids. Unmatched junction bases numbered 10, after V lost 4 bases and J lost 3 bases.

The chain couples TRBV6-1 to TRBJ1-6; 10 positions agree with TRBD1. V lost 4 bases to trimming and J lost 2 bases; unmatched junction nucleotides: 5. The CDR3 consists of 17 residues. Germline CDR1 reads MNHNS; CDR2 reads SASEGT. CDR3 DNA sequence: TGTGCCAGCAGTGGCCGGGACAGGGGCGCCTATAATTCACCCCTCCACTTT. This sequence encodes CASSGRDRGAYNSPLHF.

V usage is TRBV6-5 and J usage is TRBJ1-5; 7 bases are a match to TRBD1. Germline trimming cut 5 bases from V and 4 bases from J; bases unmatched to any gene: 5. CDR3 length: 14 amino acids. Germline V gene sequence: CDR1 MNHEY, CDR2 SVGAGI. In DNA, the CDR3 is TGTGCCAGCAGTACGACAGGGTTGAATCAGCCCCAGCATTTT. Protein sequence: CASSTTGLNQPQHF.

This clone was seen a single time. The V and J genes are TRBV11-2 and TRBJ2-2; tentatively, D is TRBD2 (5 bases). The germline V gene encodes CDR1 SGHAT and CDR2 FQNNGV. The germline V and J ends were trimmed by 6 bases and 2 bases, with 7 bases remaining between them. The CDR3 consists of 13 residues. The CDR3 loop is CASSSGNTGELFF. CDR3 nucleotides: TGTGCCAGCAGTTCGGGAAACACCGGGGAGCTGTTTTTT. The full variable domain, with the rest looked up from reference TRBV11-2 and TRBJ2-2, is EAGVAQSPRYKIIEKRQSVAFWCNPISGHATLYWYQQILGQGPKLLIQFQNNGVVDDSQLPKDRFSAERLKGVDSTLKIQPAKLEDSAVYLCASSSGNTGELFFGEGSRLTVL.

J is TRBJ1-5 and V is TRBV3-1 (or the pseudogene TRBV3-2); D is unclear. The CDR3 runs 14 residues. V lost 0 bases and J lost 7, with 10 bases in between. Germline V gene sequence: CDR1 LGHDT, CDR2 YNNKEL (reference sequence). The CDR3 DNA sequence: TGTGCCAGCAGCCAAGAGTCCGGGAGGCAGCCCCAGCATTTT. Translated: CASSQESGRQPQHF.

This chain connects TRBV19 to TRBJ2-1; a possible D gene is TRBD2 (5 bases). The CDR3 loop spans 14 amino acids. Trimming took off 7 bases at V and 6 bases at J, with 16 bases between the two ends. CDR1 LNHDA and CDR2 SQIVND come from the germline V gene (reference sequence). In nucleotides, the CDR3 is TGTGCCAGTACCGCGGACTCCTGGTCCAATGAGCAGTTCTTC. This encodes CASTADSWSNEQFF.

The chain joins TRBV4-1 to TRBJ1-4; possibly TRBD1 for D (6 bases). Germline V gene lookup returns CDR1 MGHRA and CDR2 YSYEKL. The CDR3 extends over 18 amino acids. V gave up 6 bases and J gave up 2 bases, with 22 bases separating them. In DNA form, the CDR3 reads TGCGCCAGCAGAAGTTCGAAAGGTGGACAGCGGACTAATGAAAAACTGTTTTTT. It is translated as CASRSSKGGQRTNEKLFF.

J is TRBJ2-7 and V is TRBV11-2, with 7 bases matching TRBD2. Germline CDR1 SGHAT, CDR2 FQNNGV. The ends lost 1 base at V and 2 bases at J; junction bases unmatched: 2. CDR3 size: 14 residues. The DNA for the CDR3 is TGTGCCAGCAGCTTAGGGCTAGCGGCCTACGAGCAGTACTTC. It specifies CASSLGLAAYEQYF.

The chain combines TRBV27 with TRBJ1-2, with D perhaps TRBD1 (5 bases). The CDR3 loop spans 12 amino acids. Trimming took off 6 bases at V and 8 bases at J, with 13 bases between the two ends. In germline, CDR1 is MNHEY, CDR2 SMNVEV (reference sequence). This CDR3 is CASRQGLEGYTF. The DNA for the CDR3 is TGTGCCAGCAGGCAGGGCTTAGAGGGCTACACCTTC.

This chain joins TRBV4-1 and TRBJ1-2; D is unclear. CDR1 is MGHRA and CDR2 is YSYEKL in the germline V gene. This CDR3 region has 15 residues. Trimming left V 0 bases short and J 11 bases short, with 19 bases between. CDR3 loop: CASSQEGGVTAPYTF. CDR3 in DNA: TGCGCCAGCAGCCAAGAAGGAGGTGTTACAGCCCCTTACACCTTC.

The chain couples TRBV14 to TRBJ1-2, with D unresolved. From germline, CDR1 is SGHDN and CDR2 FVKESK. V gave up 4 bases and J gave up 6 bases, with 9 bases separating them. This CDR3 comprises 12 residues. CDR3 in DNA: TGTGCCAGCAGCCGAGGTACGGATGGCTACACCTTC. Amino acid sequence: CASSRGTDGYTF. The full variable domain, completed using reference TRBV14 and TRBJ1-2, is EAGVTQFPSHSVIEKGQTVTLRCDPISGHDNLYWYRRVMGKEIKFLLHFVKESKQDESGMPNNRFLAERTGGTYSTLKVQPAELEDSGVYFCASSRGTDGYTFGSGTRLTVV.

The CDR3 region has the DNA TGTGCCAGCAGTTTACAGGGGTCAACTGAAAAACTGTTTTTT. Translation gives CASSLQGSTEKLFF. V is TRBV2 and J is TRBJ1-4; 7 bases fit TRBD1. The J segment lost 7 bases and the V segment lost 5 bases, leaving 7 bases of the junction unmatched. The germline CDR1 and CDR2 sequences are SNHLY and FYNNEI. CDR3 length equals 14 residues.